This T cell receptor (beta chain) was recovered during a study of blood T cell repertoires in COVID-19. At the level of the study: Samples taken during acute and convalescent COVID-19 were collected in the United States, Italy and Spain. The cDNA or gDNA used as material had been derived from T cells, B-cell-depleted T cells, or PBMCs.

Per the study methods: The authors estimated nucleated cell counts from reference gene primer amplification. The repertoire was sequenced with immunoSEQ multiplex PCR; TCRdb's copy has only in-frame clones and lacks some. For V, J and clone size, that table is used; D and trimming come from the DNA. The sample holds tens of thousands of clones, almost 90% seen once. V lost 3 bases to trimming and J lost 4 bases, with 13 bases between them. Looked up from germline, CDR1 is KGHSH and CDR2 is LQKENI. The CDR3 length is 15 residues. V usage is TRBV18 and J usage is TRBJ1-5, with D possibly matching TRBD1 (6 bases). This receptor was identified in a man aged 60-69 years with acute or convalescent COVID-19. The source material was peripheral blood. The CDR3 region has the DNA TGTGCCAGCTCACCCACCGGGACACAGAATCAGCCCCAGCATTTT. Residues: CASSPTGTQNQPQHF.